A selection of T cell receptor beta chains follows, all from one sample in a study of vaccination and CD4 T cells after COVID-19. Their cognate antigens are unknown. TCRdb reprocessed the PCR reads with MiXCR, giving one entry per CDR3 protein. This sample has about 23,000 distinct CDR3 sequences; around 54% occur once, and the top ten carry 2.5% to 3.5%. The sample was CD4+ T cells from blood, cultured in vitro. These receptors were obtained from a human donor who had recovered from COVID-19. Both conserved end residues are part of each CDR3. A D gene is named only where the DNA matches it firmly. Not every row has a clone size; where given, it reads once, few, many or a size class.

TRBV7-2	-	-	TRBJ1-2	TGTGCCAGCAGCTTGGATGGGGATGTCTATGGCTACACCTTC	CASSLDGDVYGYTF
TRBV27	-	-	TRBJ1-1	TGTGCCAGCAGTTTCGCGGGGGGCTCCACTGAAGCTTTCTTT	CASSFAGGSTEAFF
TRBV11-1	-	-	TRBJ2-3	TGTGCCAGCAGCACCTCAGGGGGGAGCACAGATACGCAGTATTTT	CASSTSGGSTDTQYF
TRBV7-5	-	-	TRBJ2-1	-	CISVPEANPGQSYNEQFF
TRBV18	-	-	TRBJ1-1	TGTGCCAGCTCACCACTCCATACCCCGGTAGGGCCATCGAACACTGAAGCTTTCTTT	CASSPLHTPVGPSNTEAFF
TRBV19	TRBD1	-	TRBJ1-5	TGTGCCAGTAGTTCAAACAGGGGTGGTGGCGCGCCCCAGCATTTT	CASSSNRGGGAPQHF
TRBV6-1	-	-	TRBJ2-2	TGTGCCAGCAGTCACCGGGACACCCTCCCCGGGGAGCTGTTTTTT	CASSHRDTLPGELFF
TRBV7-8	-	-	TRBJ2-6	TGTGCCAGCAGCTTAGCGGGGACTGGGGCCAACGTCCTGACTTTC	CASSLAGTGANVLTF
TRBV11-2	-	few	TRBJ1-2	TGTGCCAGCAGTCAAACGGGATCAGGCCTCTATGGCTACACCTTC	CASSQTGSGLYGYTF
TRBV7-9	TRBD1	once	TRBJ2-7	TGTGCCAGCACGACAGGGCTCGGCGAGCAGTACTTC	CASTTGLGEQYF